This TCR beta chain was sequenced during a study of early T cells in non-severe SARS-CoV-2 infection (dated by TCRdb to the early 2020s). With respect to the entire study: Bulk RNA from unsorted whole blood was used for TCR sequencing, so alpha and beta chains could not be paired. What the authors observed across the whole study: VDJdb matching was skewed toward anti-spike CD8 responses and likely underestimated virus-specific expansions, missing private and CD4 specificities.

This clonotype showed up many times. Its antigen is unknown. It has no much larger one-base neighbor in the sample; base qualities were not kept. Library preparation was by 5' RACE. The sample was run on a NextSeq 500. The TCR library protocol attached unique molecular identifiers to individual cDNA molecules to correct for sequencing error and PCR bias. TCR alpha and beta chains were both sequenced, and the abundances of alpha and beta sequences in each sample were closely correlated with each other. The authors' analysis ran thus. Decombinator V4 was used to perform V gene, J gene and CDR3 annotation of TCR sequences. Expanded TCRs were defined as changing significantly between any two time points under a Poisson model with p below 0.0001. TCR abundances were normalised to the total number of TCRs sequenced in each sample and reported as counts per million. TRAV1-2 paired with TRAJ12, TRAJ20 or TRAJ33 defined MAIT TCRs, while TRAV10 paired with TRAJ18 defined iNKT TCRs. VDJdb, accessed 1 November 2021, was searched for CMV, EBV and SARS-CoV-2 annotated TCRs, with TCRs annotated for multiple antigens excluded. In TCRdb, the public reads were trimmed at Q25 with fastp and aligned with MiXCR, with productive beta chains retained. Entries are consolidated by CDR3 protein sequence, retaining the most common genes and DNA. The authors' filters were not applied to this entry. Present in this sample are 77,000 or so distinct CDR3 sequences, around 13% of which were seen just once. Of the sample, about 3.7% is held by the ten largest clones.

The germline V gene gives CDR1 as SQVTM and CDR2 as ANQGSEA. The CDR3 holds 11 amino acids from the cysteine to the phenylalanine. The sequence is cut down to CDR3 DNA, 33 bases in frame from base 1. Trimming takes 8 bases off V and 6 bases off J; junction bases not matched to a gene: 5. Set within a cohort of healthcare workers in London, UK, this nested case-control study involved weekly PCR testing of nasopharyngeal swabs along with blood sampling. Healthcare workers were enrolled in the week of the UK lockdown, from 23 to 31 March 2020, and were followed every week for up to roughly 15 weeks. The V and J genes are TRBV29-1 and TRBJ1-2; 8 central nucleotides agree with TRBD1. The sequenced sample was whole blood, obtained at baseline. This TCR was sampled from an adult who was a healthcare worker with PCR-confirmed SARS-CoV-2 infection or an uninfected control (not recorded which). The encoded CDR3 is CSIGQGNGYTF. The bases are TGCAGCATAGGACAGGGTAATGGCTACACCTTC.